This T cell receptor (beta chain) was found in a study of T cell responses to AZD1222 COVID-19 vaccine. The CDR3 has 15 amino acids. V was clipped by 1 base and J by 6 bases, with 16 bases between them. Germline V gene lookup returns CDR1 SGHDN and CDR2 FVKESK. Notes on the study in general: There were repertoire samples only from the period after the peak T cell response. Reportedly, close to half of spike-specific TCRs are directed against unmutated variant regions.

Here immunoSEQ multiplex PCR was the method, and the copy in TCRdb shows in-frame clones only, minus some. The sample holds 150,000 or so clones, about 92% seen once. About this clone: Antigen unknown.

The rearrangement joins TRBV14 to TRBJ2-7; tentatively, D is TRBD2 (5 bases). This clonotype originated in an adult in good health. The sequencing here drew on peripheral blood, taken on day 0 of AZD1222 vaccination. The CDR3 coding sequence is TGTGCCAGCAGCCAAGTCGGCGGAGGATATGGCGAGCAGTACTTC. This gives the protein CASSQVGGGYGEQYF.